This T cell receptor beta chain was found in a study of cytomegalovirus exposure and HLA in healthy donors. Notes on the study in general: In a later analysis, a missense DCLRE1C variant was linked to TCR beta V- and J-gene trimming.

Comment on this clone: Its target is unknown.

The study ran its PCR with 60 Vbeta and 13 Jbeta primers. Data came from immunoSEQ multiplex PCR; TCRdb stores just in-frame clones and leaves some out. Of tens of thousands of clones in the sample, over 60% were seen once. The sequencing sample was made of PBMCs. The TCR originated in a male donor in good health and CMV-seronegative.

CDR3 nucleotides: TGTGCCAGCCGAGGTCCCCGATTTGCCAAAAACATTCAGTACTTC. It yields the protein CASRGPRFAKNIQYF. The genes are TRBV28 and TRBJ2-4, with D unclear. This CDR3 spans 15 amino acids. Germline CDR1 and CDR2: MDHEN and SYDVKM. The V end lost 8 bases, the J end lost 1 base, and 15 bases lay between the germline ends.